The sequence of this TCR beta chain was determined in a study of Ad26.COV2.S vaccination and SARS-CoV-2 variants. J gave up 4 bases and V 2 bases, and 14 bases lay outside the gene matches. CDR1 is WNHNN, CDR2 SYGVQD, per germline (reference sequence). The CDR3 covers 20 residues. Clones were sequenced by immunoSEQ multiplex PCR, and TCRdb holds only the in-frame ones, with some missing. The profile covers 410,000 or so clones, with 90% appearing a single time and less than 15% taken by the ten largest. This sample's treatment: around 19 received Ad26.COV2.S at low or high dose, single or two shots; several received placebo; per-sample allocation not given. All samples were drawn on day 63, counting from the first vaccine or placebo injection. This clone came up a few times.

The chain couples TRBV10-1 to TRBJ2-7; 16 nucleotides line up with TRBD2. The source is a person aged 18-60 years who received the Ad26.COV2.S COVID-19 vaccine or a placebo. This specimen consisted of peripheral blood, obtained in a trial of Ad26.COV2.S vaccine versus placebo. CDR3 DNA sequence: TGCGCCAGCAGTGAGAGCAGAGGGACTAGCGGGAGGGGCGGTCATTACGAGCAGTACTTC. Translation gives CASSESRGTSGRGGHYEQYF.